The T cell receptor (beta chain) described here comes from a study of T cells in Graves' hyperthyroidism and ophthalmopathy. Study context: Peripheral blood sampling occurred at initial diagnosis, before any treatment.

This clonotype was counted between two and nine times. Its target is not known. This CDR3 spans 16 amino acids. CDR1 is LNHDA and CDR2 is SQIVND in the germline V gene (reference sequence). V trimming: 5 bases; J trimming: 2 bases; junction bases outside the gene matches: 10. RNA transcripts served as the template for amplifying TCR beta CDR3 regions. HTBI primers were the set used in a first-round RT-PCR of the TCR CDR3. MiXCR was run by TCRdb on the multiplex PCR reads, yielding one entry per CDR3 protein. This table holds under 500,000 distinct CDR3 sequences, about 14% found once. Study findings and constraints: Prediction of ophthalmopathy progression came a median around 6 months pre-onset.

Diagnoses were established using clinical symptoms, serum thyroxine and TRAb, thyroid ultrasound and orbital computed tomography. The chain uses TRBV19 and TRBJ2-7; 9 bases agree with TRBD1. The receptor was isolated from a man in his fifties with Graves' ophthalmopathy. Input material: blood. The DNA of the CDR3 is TGTGCCAGTAGTCCCGAGGCGGGACAGGGCCCCTACGAGCAGTACTTC. This codes for CASSPEAGQGPYEQYF.